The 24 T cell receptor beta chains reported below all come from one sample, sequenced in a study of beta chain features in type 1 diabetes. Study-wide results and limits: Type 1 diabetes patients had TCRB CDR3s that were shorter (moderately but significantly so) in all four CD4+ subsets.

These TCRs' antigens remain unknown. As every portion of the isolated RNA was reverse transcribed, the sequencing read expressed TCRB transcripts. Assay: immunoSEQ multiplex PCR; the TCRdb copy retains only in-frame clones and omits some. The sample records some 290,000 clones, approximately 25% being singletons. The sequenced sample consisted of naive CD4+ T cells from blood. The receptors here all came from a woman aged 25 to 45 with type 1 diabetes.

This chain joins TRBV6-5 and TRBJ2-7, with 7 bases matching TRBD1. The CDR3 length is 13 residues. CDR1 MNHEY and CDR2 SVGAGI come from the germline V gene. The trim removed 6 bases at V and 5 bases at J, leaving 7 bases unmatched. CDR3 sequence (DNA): TGTGCCAGCAGCCAGGGACAGCTCCACGAGCAGTACTTC. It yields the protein CASSQGQLHEQYF.

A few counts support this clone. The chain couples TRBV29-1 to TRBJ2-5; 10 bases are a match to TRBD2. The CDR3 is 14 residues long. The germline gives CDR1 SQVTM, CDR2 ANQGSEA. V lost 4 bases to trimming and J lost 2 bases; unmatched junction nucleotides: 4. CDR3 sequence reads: CSVGRTSGQETQYF. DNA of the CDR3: TGCAGCGTTGGGAGGACTAGCGGACAAGAGACCCAGTACTTC. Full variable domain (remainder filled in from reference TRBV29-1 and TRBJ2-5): SAVISQKPSRDICQRGTSLTIQCQVDSQVTMMFWYRQQPGQSLTLIATANQGSEATYESGFVIDKFPISRPNLTFSTLTVSNMSPEDSSIYLCSVGRTSGQETQYFGPGTRLLVL.

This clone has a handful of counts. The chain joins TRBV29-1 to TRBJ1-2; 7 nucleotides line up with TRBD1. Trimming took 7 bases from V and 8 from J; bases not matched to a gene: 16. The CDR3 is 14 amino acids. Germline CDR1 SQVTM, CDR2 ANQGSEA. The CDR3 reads CSATTDREFKGYTF. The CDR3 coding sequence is TGCAGCGCCACTACCGACAGGGAGTTTAAGGGCTACACCTTC.

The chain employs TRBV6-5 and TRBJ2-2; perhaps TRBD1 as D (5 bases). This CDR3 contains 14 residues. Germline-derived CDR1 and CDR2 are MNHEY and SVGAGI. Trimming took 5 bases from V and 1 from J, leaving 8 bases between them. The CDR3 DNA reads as TGTGCCAGCAGTCCCACAGGGAACACCGGGGAGCTGTTTTTT. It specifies CASSPTGNTGELFF.

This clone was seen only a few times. The CDR3 DNA sequence: TGCGCCAGCAGCTGGCCTTCGGGAGGGCTCACCGGGGAGCTGTTTTTT. This codes for CASSWPSGGLTGELFF. J is TRBJ2-2 and V is TRBV5-1; 8 positions match TRBD2. Germline CDR1 and CDR2: SGHRS and YFSETQ. CDR3 size: 16 residues. Trimming took 3 bases from V and 4 from J; bases not matched to a gene: 8.

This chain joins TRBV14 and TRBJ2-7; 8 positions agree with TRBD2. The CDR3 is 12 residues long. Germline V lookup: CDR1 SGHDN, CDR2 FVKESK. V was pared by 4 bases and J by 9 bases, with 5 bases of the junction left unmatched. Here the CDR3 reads CASSPGLAVQYF. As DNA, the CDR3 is TGTGCCAGCAGCCCCGGACTAGCCGTGCAGTACTTC.

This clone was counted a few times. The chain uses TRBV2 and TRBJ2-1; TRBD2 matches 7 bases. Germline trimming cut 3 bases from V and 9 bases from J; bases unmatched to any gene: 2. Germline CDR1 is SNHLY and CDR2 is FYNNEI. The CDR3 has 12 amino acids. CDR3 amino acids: CASSEERGEQFF. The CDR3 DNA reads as TGTGCCAGCAGTGAGGAGCGGGGTGAGCAGTTCTTC.

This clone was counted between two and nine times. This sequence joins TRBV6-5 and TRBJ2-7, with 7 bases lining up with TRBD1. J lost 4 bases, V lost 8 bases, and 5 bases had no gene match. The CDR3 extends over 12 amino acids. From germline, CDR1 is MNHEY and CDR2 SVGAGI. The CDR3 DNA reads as TGTGCCAGCTCCGACAGGGAATACGAGCAGTACTTC. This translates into CASSDREYEQYF.

CDR3 residues: CASSLARVSSYNEQFF. CDR3 nucleotide sequence: TGCGCCAGCAGCTTGGCCCGGGTGAGCTCCTACAATGAGCAGTTCTTC. The rearrangement joins TRBV5-1 to TRBJ2-1; no clear D. The CDR3 spans 16 residues. With 0 bases removed from V and 0 bases from J, the gap between germline ends came to 10 bases. The germline gives CDR1 SGHRS, CDR2 YFSETQ.

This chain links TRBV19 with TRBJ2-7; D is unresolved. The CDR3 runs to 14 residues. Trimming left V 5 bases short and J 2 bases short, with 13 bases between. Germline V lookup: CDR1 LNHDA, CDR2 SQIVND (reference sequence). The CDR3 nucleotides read TGTGCCAGTAGTGCCCAGGTTGCCCCCTACGAGCAGTACTTC. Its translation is CASSAQVAPYEQYF.

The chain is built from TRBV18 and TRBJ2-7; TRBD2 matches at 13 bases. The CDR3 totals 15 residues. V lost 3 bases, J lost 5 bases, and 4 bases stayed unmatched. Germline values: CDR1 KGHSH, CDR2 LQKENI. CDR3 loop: CASSPLLAGGHEQYF. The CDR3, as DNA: TGTGCCAGCTCACCCCTACTAGCGGGAGGGCACGAGCAGTACTTC.

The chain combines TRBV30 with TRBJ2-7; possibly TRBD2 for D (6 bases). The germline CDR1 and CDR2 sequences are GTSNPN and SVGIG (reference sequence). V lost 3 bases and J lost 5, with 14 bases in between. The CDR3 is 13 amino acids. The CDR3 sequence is CAWRSGGGNEQYF. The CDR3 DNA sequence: TGTGCCTGGAGGTCAGGTGGAGGGAACGAGCAGTACTTC.

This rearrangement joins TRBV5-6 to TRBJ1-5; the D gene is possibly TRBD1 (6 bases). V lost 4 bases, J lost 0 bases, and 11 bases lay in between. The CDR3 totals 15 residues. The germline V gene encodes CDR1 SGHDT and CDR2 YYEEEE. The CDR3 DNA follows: TGTGCCAGCAGCCAACAGGGCTATAGCAATCAGCCCCAGCATTTT. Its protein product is CASSQQGYSNQPQHF. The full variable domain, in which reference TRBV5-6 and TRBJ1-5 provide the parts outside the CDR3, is DAGVTQSPTHLIKTRGQQVTLRCSPKSGHDTVSWYQQALGQGPQFIFQYYEEEERQRGNFPDRFSGHQFPNYSSELNVNALLLGDSALYLCASSQQGYSNQPQHFGDGTRLSIL.

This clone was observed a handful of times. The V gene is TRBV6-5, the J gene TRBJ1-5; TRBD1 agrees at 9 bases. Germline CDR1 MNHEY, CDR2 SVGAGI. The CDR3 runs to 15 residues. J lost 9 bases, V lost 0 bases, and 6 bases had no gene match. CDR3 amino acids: CASSYSRDRELPQHF. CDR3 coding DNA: TGTGCCAGCAGTTACTCGAGGGACAGGGAGCTGCCCCAGCATTTT.

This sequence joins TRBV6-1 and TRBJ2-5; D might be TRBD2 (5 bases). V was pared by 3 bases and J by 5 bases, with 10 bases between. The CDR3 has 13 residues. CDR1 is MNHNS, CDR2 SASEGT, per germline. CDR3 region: CASSESGRETQYF. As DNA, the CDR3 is TGTGCCAGCAGTGAGAGCGGCAGGGAGACCCAGTACTTC.

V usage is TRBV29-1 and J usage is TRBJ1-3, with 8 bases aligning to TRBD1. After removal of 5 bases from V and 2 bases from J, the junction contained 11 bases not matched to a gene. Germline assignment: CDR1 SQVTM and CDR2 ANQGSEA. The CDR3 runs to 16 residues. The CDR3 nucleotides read TGCAGCGTTCTAACCGGGACAGGACGTACTGGAAACACCATATATTTT. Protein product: CSVLTGTGRTGNTIYF. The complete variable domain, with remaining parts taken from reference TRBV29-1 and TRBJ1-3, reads SAVISQKPSRDICQRGTSLTIQCQVDSQVTMMFWYRQQPGQSLTLIATANQGSEATYESGFVIDKFPISRPNLTFSTLTVSNMSPEDSSIYLCSVLTGTGRTGNTIYFGEGSWLTVV.

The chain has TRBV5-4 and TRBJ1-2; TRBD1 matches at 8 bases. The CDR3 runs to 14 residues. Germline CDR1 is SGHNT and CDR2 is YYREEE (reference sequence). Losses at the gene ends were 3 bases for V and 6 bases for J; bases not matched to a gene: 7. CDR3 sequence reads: CASSSGQGWDGYTF. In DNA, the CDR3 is TGTGCCAGCAGCTCCGGACAGGGATGGGATGGCTACACCTTC.

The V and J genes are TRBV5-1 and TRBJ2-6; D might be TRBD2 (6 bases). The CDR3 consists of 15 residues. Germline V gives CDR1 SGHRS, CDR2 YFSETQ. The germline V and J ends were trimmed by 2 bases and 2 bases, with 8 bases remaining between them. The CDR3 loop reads CASSLSGAGANVLTF. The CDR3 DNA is TGCGCCAGCAGCTTATCGGGAGCTGGGGCCAACGTCCTGACTTTC.

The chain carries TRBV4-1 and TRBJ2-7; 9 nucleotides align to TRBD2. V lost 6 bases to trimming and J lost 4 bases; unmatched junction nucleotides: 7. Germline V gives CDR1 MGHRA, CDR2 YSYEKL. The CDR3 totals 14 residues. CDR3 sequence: CASSTGTSKYEQYF. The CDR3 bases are TGCGCCAGCAGTACCGGGACTAGCAAATACGAGCAGTACTTC.

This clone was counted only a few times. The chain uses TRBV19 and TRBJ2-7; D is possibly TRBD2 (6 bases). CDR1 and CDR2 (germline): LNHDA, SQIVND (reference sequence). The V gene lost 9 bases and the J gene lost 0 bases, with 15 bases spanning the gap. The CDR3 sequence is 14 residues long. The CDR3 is CASSSGTFSYEQYF. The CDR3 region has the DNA TGTGCCAGCAGCTCCGGGACTTTCTCCTACGAGCAGTACTTC.

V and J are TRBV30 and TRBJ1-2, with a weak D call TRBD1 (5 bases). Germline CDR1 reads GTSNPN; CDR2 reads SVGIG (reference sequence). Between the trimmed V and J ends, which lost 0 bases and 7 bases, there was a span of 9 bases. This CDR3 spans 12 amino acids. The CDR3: CAWSVQRGGYTF. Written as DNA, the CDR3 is TGTGCCTGGAGTGTTCAAAGGGGTGGCTACACCTTC.

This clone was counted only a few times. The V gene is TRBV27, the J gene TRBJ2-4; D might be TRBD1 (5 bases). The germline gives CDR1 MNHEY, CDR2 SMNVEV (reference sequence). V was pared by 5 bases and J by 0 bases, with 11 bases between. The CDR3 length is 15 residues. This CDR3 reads CASSLDTEAKNIQYF. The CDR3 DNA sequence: TGTGCCAGCAGTCTGGACACGGAAGCCAAAAACATTCAGTACTTC.

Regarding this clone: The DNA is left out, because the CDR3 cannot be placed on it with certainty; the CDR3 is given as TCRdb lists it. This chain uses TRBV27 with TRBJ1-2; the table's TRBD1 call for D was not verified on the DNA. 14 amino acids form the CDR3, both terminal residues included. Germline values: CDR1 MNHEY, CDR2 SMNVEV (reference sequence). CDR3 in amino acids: CASSSSGQLYGYTF.

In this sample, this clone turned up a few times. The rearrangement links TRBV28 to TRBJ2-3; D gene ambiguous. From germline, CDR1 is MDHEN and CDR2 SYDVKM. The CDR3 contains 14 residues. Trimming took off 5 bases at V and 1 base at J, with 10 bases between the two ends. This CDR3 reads CASSLPQGTDTQYF. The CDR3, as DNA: TGTGCCAGCAGTCTACCTCAAGGCACAGATACGCAGTATTTT.